These 4 T cell receptor beta chains came from one sample sequenced in a study of T-cell reconstitution after alpha-beta-depleted transplantation in children. As it was prepared, the TCRbeta library received unique molecular identifiers. Each CDR3 protein is one row after TCRdb ran MiXCR on the PCR reads. The sample includes approximately 190,000 distinct CDR3 sequences, roughly 9.1% of them seen just once. Here the sequenced sample was PBMCs, mostly from graft donor cells, taken 360 days after TCRalphabeta/CD19-depleted stem cell transplant. The receptors come from a male patient between 2 and 10 years old who had a stem cell transplant for acute myeloid leukemia, so the T cells may come from the graft donor.

This clonotype was recorded a few times. The chain has TRBV20-1 and TRBJ2-5, with 9 positions matching TRBD2. Trimming cost V 5 bases and J 3 bases; bases outside gene matches: 1. Germline V gives CDR1 DFQATT, CDR2 SNEGSKA (reference sequence). The CDR3 has 12 residues. The CDR3 is CSAAGGEETQYF. Written as DNA, the CDR3 is TGCAGTGCTGCGGGGGGGGAAGAGACCCAGTACTTC.

This clonotype has a count of ten or more. The chain recombines TRBV6-1 with TRBJ2-7; D ambiguous. Germline V lookup: CDR1 MNHNS, CDR2 SASEGT. Trimming removed 2 bases at V and 6 bases at J, with 8 bases between. The CDR3 is 12 residues long. CDR3 in amino acids: CASSEQELEQYF. CDR3 in DNA: TGTGCCAGCAGTGAACAGGAACTCGAGCAGTACTTC.

This clonotype was detected ten times or more. The chain combines TRBV20-1 with TRBJ2-1; D unclear. V was shortened by 2 bases and J by 5 bases, with 7 bases between the two germline ends. Germline V gene lookup returns CDR1 DFQATT and CDR2 SNEGSKA (reference sequence). The CDR3 is 12 residues long. CDR3 DNA: TGCAGTGCTAGAAGACGGGACAATGAGCAGTTCTTC. Protein sequence: CSARRRDNEQFF.

This clonotype was detected many times. This sequence joins TRBV12-3 or TRBV12-4 and TRBJ2-1, with 11 positions matching TRBD1. The CDR3 is 14 amino acids. Germline trimming cut 6 bases from V and 10 bases from J; bases unmatched to any gene: 8. Written as DNA, the CDR3 is TGTGCCAGCAGCCCCGGACAGGGGGCATGGGAGCAGTTCTTC. Translating it yields CASSPGQGAWEQFF.